Below, 26 T cell receptor beta chains from the same sample are listed, as sequenced in a study of blood T cell repertoires in COVID-19 (dated by TCRdb to between 2020 and 2021). The library relied on the immunoSEQ multiplex PCR assay. The clones in this table, taken by TCRdb from immuneACCESS, are in-frame only. Not every clone is retained; where verified, under half of the shortfall comes from an unresolved V gene, and the cause of the rest is unknown. Present in this sample are 200,000 to 250,000 clones, about 83% of which were seen just once. The top ten clonotypes cover more than 9% of the sample. Sequences were obtained from peripheral blood. The receptors were sampled from an elderly man with acute or convalescent COVID-19.

This CDR3 is CASRSDRAREQFF. The CDR3 nucleotides are TGTGCCAGCAGATCGGACAGGGCACGGGAGCAGTTCTTC. This rearrangement joins TRBV5-4 to TRBJ2-1; TRBD1 aligns across 8 bases. The length of the CDR3 is 13 residues. Trimming took 5 bases from V and 10 from J; bases not matched to a gene: 8. Germline loops: CDR1 SGHNT, CDR2 YYREEE (reference sequence).

The V gene is TRBV3-1 (or the pseudogene TRBV3-2), the J gene TRBJ2-7; tentatively, D is TRBD2 (6 bases). Trimming stripped 1 base from V and 5 bases from J, with 21 bases between. CDR1 and CDR2 from the germline V gene are LGHDT and YNNKEL (reference sequence). The CDR3 is 17 residues long. Here the CDR3 reads CASSQVLRALGGNEQYF. CDR3 coding DNA: TGTGCCAGCAGCCAAGTCCTCCGGGCTCTCGGAGGGAACGAGCAGTACTTC.

V is TRBV28 and J is TRBJ1-2, with 7 bases identical to TRBD1. V lost 2 bases to trimming and J lost 8 bases; unmatched junction nucleotides: 5. The V gene's germline CDR1 is MDHEN and CDR2 SYDVKM. The CDR3 extends over 13 amino acids. This CDR3 reads CASSLSTGDGYTF. The CDR3 DNA reads TGTGCCAGCAGTTTAAGTACAGGGGACGGCTACACCTTC.

This clone was seen just once. The chain recombines TRBV7-3 with TRBJ2-5, with 8 nucleotides matching TRBD2. Per the germline V gene, CDR1 is SGHTA and CDR2 is FQGTGA. V gave up 3 bases and J gave up 5 bases; unmatched junction bases: 5. The length of the CDR3 is 14 residues. CDR3 protein: CASSFSGIGETQYF. CDR3 sequence (DNA): TGTGCCAGCAGCTTTAGCGGGATAGGGGAGACCCAGTACTTC.

V gene TRBV6-1 combines with J gene TRBJ2-3; the D gene is possibly TRBD2 (7 bases). Per germline, CDR1 MNHNS and CDR2 SASEGT. The CDR3 covers 14 residues. Between the trimmed V and J ends, which lost 0 bases and 8 bases, there was a span of 12 bases. CDR3 sequence: CASSEAQGRATQYF. The CDR3 nucleotides read TGTGCCAGCAGTGAAGCGCAGGGGAGGGCTACGCAGTATTTT.

This chain uses TRBV7-2 with TRBJ2-5; a weak D match, TRBD1 (6 bases). The CDR3 sequence is 15 residues long. Trimming shortened V by 3 bases and J by 2 bases, and 13 bases separated the two germline ends. Germline CDR1 reads SGHTA; CDR2 reads FQGNSA. The CDR3 here is CASSLTSTGQETQYF. The CDR3 bases are TGTGCCAGCAGCTTGACCTCCACAGGGCAAGAGACCCAGTACTTC.

The V and J genes are TRBV7-9 and TRBJ1-3, with a possible D match to TRBD1 (5 bases). Germline CDR1 reads SEHNR; CDR2 reads FQNEAQ (reference sequence). The CDR3 is 15 residues long. The V end lost 5 bases, the J end lost 3 bases, and 14 bases lay between the germline ends. CDR3: CASSPTGTVGNTIYF. The CDR3 nucleotides read TGTGCCAGCAGCCCCACCGGGACTGTTGGAAACACCATATATTTT.

The V and J genes are TRBV4-3 and TRBJ1-2, with D possibly TRBD1 on 5 matching bases. There are 16 residues in the CDR3. The germline V gene encodes CDR1 LGHNA and CDR2 YSLEER. V was pared by 0 bases and J by 0 bases, with 11 bases between. The CDR3 sequence: CASSQDSQGPNYGYTF. In nucleotides, the CDR3 is TGCGCCAGCAGCCAAGATTCGCAGGGTCCTAACTATGGCTACACCTTC.

The V gene is TRBV6-5, the J gene TRBJ1-2, with 10 positions matching TRBD1. The CDR3 is 15 residues long. Per the germline V gene, CDR1 is MNHEY and CDR2 is SVGAGI. Unmatched junction bases numbered 11, after V lost 6 bases and J lost 7 bases. The CDR3 region is CASRPPGQGMGGYTF. CDR3 nucleotides: TGTGCCAGCAGACCCCCGGGACAGGGGATGGGTGGCTACACCTTC.

This clone was counted a single time. This chain links TRBV3-1 (or the pseudogene TRBV3-2) with TRBJ1-1; perhaps TRBD1 as D (6 bases). Trimming took off 6 bases at V and 0 bases at J, with 11 bases between the two ends. CDR1 LGHDT and CDR2 YNNKEL come from the germline V gene (reference sequence). The CDR3 is made up of 14 amino acids. CDR3 sequence reads: CASRPGVMNTEAFF. The DNA for the CDR3 is TGTGCCAGCAGGCCAGGGGTCATGAACACTGAAGCTTTCTTT.

This clone was picked up a small number of times. This chain uses TRBV5-5 with TRBJ2-7; D uncertain. Germline CDR1 reads SGHKS; CDR2 reads YYEKEE (reference sequence). The CDR3 sequence is 15 residues long. Deletions cut 1 base from V and 7 bases from J, with 18 bases between. The CDR3 here is CASSLTGDGVWEQYF. The CDR3 nucleotides are TGTGCCAGCAGCTTGACTGGTGACGGAGTTTGGGAGCAGTACTTC.

V gene TRBV5-6 combines with J gene TRBJ2-2; 7 nucleotides match TRBD1. This CDR3 has 15 residues. Germline CDR1 and CDR2: SGHDT and YYEEEE. V trimming: 3 bases; J trimming: 0 bases; junction bases outside the gene matches: 2. CDR3 coding DNA: TGTGCCAGCAGCTCGGGACAGCCGAACACCGGGGAGCTGTTTTTT. Translating it yields CASSSGQPNTGELFF. The full variable domain, with the rest looked up from reference TRBV5-6 and TRBJ2-2, is DAGVTQSPTHLIKTRGQQVTLRCSPKSGHDTVSWYQQALGQGPQFIFQYYEEEERQRGNFPDRFSGHQFPNYSSELNVNALLLGDSALYLCASSSGQPNTGELFFGEGSRLTVL.

The rearrangement uses TRBV9 and TRBJ2-7; unclear D gene. Germline V gives CDR1 SGDLS, CDR2 YYNGEE. V lost 1 base, J lost 6 bases, and 14 bases lay in between. The CDR3 loop spans 14 amino acids. CDR3 sequence: CASSVSGPDGEQYF. The DNA of the CDR3 is TGTGCCAGCAGCGTAAGTGGGCCCGACGGCGAGCAGTACTTC.

The chain joins TRBV19 to TRBJ1-2; D might be TRBD1 (5 bases). Germline V lookup: CDR1 LNHDA, CDR2 SQIVND (reference sequence). With 0 bases removed from V and 9 bases from J, the gap between germline ends came to 11 bases. The CDR3 contains 13 residues. CDR3: CASSIDRRGSYTF. The DNA for the CDR3 is TGTGCCAGTAGTATAGATCGGAGGGGAAGCTACACCTTC.

The rearrangement links TRBV28 to TRBJ2-4, with D possibly matching TRBD2 (6 bases). Trimming took 11 bases from V and 1 from J, leaving 15 bases between them. CDR1 is MDHEN and CDR2 is SYDVKM in the germline V gene. The CDR3 totals 14 residues. The CDR3 DNA is TGTGCCGTATCCCGGGACTCGGCCAAAAACATTCAGTACTTC. Protein sequence: CAVSRDSAKNIQYF.

This chain joins TRBV2 and TRBJ1-2; D remains ambiguous. Between the trimmed V and J ends, which lost 6 bases and 5 bases, there was a span of 10 bases. The germline CDR1 and CDR2 sequences are SNHLY and FYNNEI. CDR3 length equals 12 residues. DNA for the CDR3: TGTGCCAGCAGGCCAGAAGTTTATGGCTACACCTTC. Its protein product is CASRPEVYGYTF.

The sample holds a few counts of this clone. The chain employs TRBV10-3 and TRBJ1-4; 7 bases align to TRBD1. Germline V CDR1 and CDR2: ENHRY, SYGVKD. There are 14 residues in the CDR3. Trimming took 5 bases from V and 7 from J; bases not matched to a gene: 7. The CDR3 bases are TGTGCCATCAGTCCAGGGGGGAATGTTGAAAAACTGTTTTTT. This translates into CAISPGGNVEKLFF.

CDR3 DNA: TGTGCCAGCAGCTCGACCCTAATCGGGGGCTATGGCTACACCTTC. Its protein is CASSSTLIGGYGYTF. The gene calls are TRBV7-2 and TRBJ1-2, with D perhaps TRBD1 (5 bases). The V and J ends lost 4 bases and 4 bases respectively, with 16 bases between them. CDR1 is SGHTA and CDR2 is FQGNSA in the germline V gene. The CDR3 length is 15 residues.

This chain joins TRBV6-1 and TRBJ1-2; D may be TRBD1 (6 bases). This CDR3 contains 14 residues. The V gene lost 2 bases and the J gene lost 5 bases, with 12 bases spanning the gap. CDR1 is MNHNS, CDR2 SASEGT, per germline. The CDR3 is CASSESSGVYGYTF. For the CDR3, the DNA is TGTGCCAGCAGTGAAAGTTCAGGGGTTTATGGCTACACCTTC.

The chain recombines TRBV6-5 with TRBJ2-2, with D perhaps TRBD2 (6 bases). CDR1 MNHEY and CDR2 SVGAGI come from the germline V gene. CDR3 length: 14 amino acids. Trimming removed 6 bases at V and 1 base at J, with 9 bases between. For the CDR3, the DNA is TGTGCCAGCAGGGAGGGGTTGAACACCGGGGAGCTGTTTTTT. This gives the protein CASREGLNTGELFF.

The chain recombines TRBV5-4 with TRBJ2-5; 7 positions match TRBD2. After removal of 0 bases from V and 5 bases from J, the junction contained 13 bases not matched to a gene. This CDR3 is 17 amino acids long. Per the germline V gene, CDR1 is SGHNT and CDR2 is YYREEE (reference sequence). The CDR3 DNA reads TGTGCCAGCAGCTTGGCCTTATCCCAACGGGGGGTCGAGACCCAGTACTTC. Protein: CASSLALSQRGVETQYF.

The CDR3 spells CASSQDYPPGLTGELFF. Here the CDR3 DNA reads TGTGCCAGCAGCCAAGATTACCCTCCTGGACTCACCGGGGAGCTGTTTTTT. The chain uses TRBV3-1 (or the pseudogene TRBV3-2) and TRBJ2-2; D may be TRBD2 (5 bases). Germline CDR1 is LGHDT and CDR2 is YNNKEL (reference sequence). The CDR3 is 17 amino acids. Trimming took 0 bases from V and 4 from J, leaving 15 bases between them.

The V gene is TRBV9, the J gene TRBJ2-5, with D possibly TRBD1 on 6 matching bases. V was pared by 4 bases and J by 5 bases, with 18 bases between. This CDR3 contains 15 residues. Germline assignment: CDR1 SGDLS and CDR2 YYNGEE. CDR3 loop: CASSPSSGVGETQYF. The CDR3 nucleotides read TGTGCCAGCAGCCCCTCATCAGGGGTGGGGGAGACCCAGTACTTC.

This clone was seen only a few times. The chain is built from TRBV18 and TRBJ1-5; tentatively, D is TRBD1 (6 bases). CDR1 is KGHSH and CDR2 is LQKENI in the germline V gene. This CDR3 is 18 amino acids long. V was trimmed by 6 bases and J by 0 bases, leaving 21 bases between them. CDR3 region: CASSPDARGSNSNQPQHF. The CDR3 DNA reads TGTGCCAGCTCCCCCGATGCCAGGGGTTCCAATAGCAATCAGCCCCAGCATTTT.

This clone turned up a few times. The chain combines TRBV5-5 with TRBJ2-7; 13 bases map to TRBD2. CDR3 length equals 15 residues. V lost 4 bases to trimming and J lost 7 bases; unmatched junction nucleotides: 8. Germline CDR1 is SGHKS and CDR2 is YYEKEE (reference sequence). The DNA of the CDR3 is TGTGCCAGCAGCCTAACTAGCGGGAGGGCCGGGGAGCAGTACTTC. Amino acid sequence: CASSLTSGRAGEQYF. Based on the CDR3 plus reference TRBV5-5 and TRBJ2-7, the full variable domain is DAGVTQSPTHLIKTRGQQVTLRCSPISGHKSVSWYQQVLGQGPQFIFQYYEKEERGRGNFPDRFSARQFPNYSSELNVNALLLGDSALYLCASSLTSGRAGEQYFGPGTRLTVT.

The V gene is TRBV6-5, the J gene TRBJ2-1; D is possibly TRBD2 (6 bases). This CDR3 comprises 16 residues. The V gene lost 0 bases and the J gene lost 0 bases, with 9 bases spanning the gap. Germline V gene data show CDR1 as MNHEY and CDR2 as SVGAGI. CDR3 loop: CASSYSGGSSYNEQFF. The CDR3 region has the DNA TGTGCCAGCAGTTACTCGGGGGGATCCTCCTACAATGAGCAGTTCTTC.